The entry below describes one TCR beta chain. What it recognizes is unknown. This sample was included in a study of vaccination effects on CD4 cells after COVID-19. Overall study findings and caveats: After vaccination of healthy people, only 1 of 255 vaccine-induced clones cross-reacted with common cold coronaviruses.

Expansion of antigen-specific CD4+ T cells with viral peptide pools was carried out by the ViraFEST assay before sequencing. Researchers isolated CD4+ T cells once 9 to 11 days of culture had elapsed. Two doses of either BNT162b2 or mRNA-1273 were given to each participant. Sequencing was performed with immunoSEQ multiplex PCR; in TCRdb, only in-frame clones are kept and a portion is missing. The sample carries 65,000 to 95,000 clones, over 75% recorded once. The sample here was CD4+ T cells from PBMCs cultured with HCoV-OC43 spike peptides, taken after COVID-19 vaccination. Described subset: HCoV-OC43 spike overlapping peptide pool stimulation. The receptor comes from a human donor who received a COVID-19 vaccine.

CDR3: CASSWIQRTDTQYF. Here the CDR3 DNA reads TGCGCCAGCAGCTGGATTCAGCGTACAGATACGCAGTATTTT. This rearrangement joins TRBV5-1 to TRBJ2-3; D uncertain. The germline CDR1 and CDR2 sequences are SGHRS and YFSETQ. The CDR3 spans 14 residues. Deletions cut 3 bases from V and 3 bases from J, with 11 bases between.